Each of the 9 T cell receptor beta chains below was sequenced from the same sample in a study of blood T cell repertoires in COVID-19. TCRdb keeps only in-frame clones here, not all; method: immunoSEQ multiplex PCR. The table records more than 400,000 clones, 70% to 90% of them present only once. The specimen sequenced was peripheral blood. The receptor set was obtained from a human donor in a cohort sampled during active COVID-19.

The table lists this clone with a few counts. The chain has TRBV4-1 and TRBJ1-2; possibly TRBD1 for D (6 bases). There are 17 residues in the CDR3. Per the germline V gene, CDR1 is MGHRA and CDR2 is YSYEKL. Trimming removed 0 bases from V and 2 bases from J, with 16 bases in between. The CDR3 DNA is TGCGCCAGCAGCCAAGAGGACATGACAGGTACCAACTATGGCTACACCTTC. This translates into CASSQEDMTGTNYGYTF.

Concerning this clone: Other DNA sequences in the sample encode the same CDR3. The V call is TRBV7-8, the J call TRBJ2-3; possible D gene TRBD1, 5 bases. The CDR3 loop spans 15 amino acids. Germline CDR1 reads SGHVS; CDR2 reads FQNEAQ. V was trimmed by 0 bases and J by 2 bases, leaving 9 bases between them. CDR3 region: CASSLASGITDTQYF. For the CDR3, the DNA is TGTGCCAGCAGCTTAGCCTCAGGGATCACAGATACGCAGTATTTT.

The rearrangement joins TRBV19 to TRBJ1-1; D is ambiguous. CDR1 and CDR2 from the germline V gene are LNHDA and SQIVND (reference sequence). The CDR3 has 12 residues. CDR3 amino acids: CVSGALNTEAFF. CDR3 sequence (DNA): TGTGTGTCGGGTGCTCTGAACACTGAAGCTTTCTTT.

The J gene is TRBJ1-1, the V gene TRBV27; D perhaps matches TRBD1 (5 bases). Germline assignment: CDR1 MNHEY and CDR2 SMNVEV (reference sequence). The CDR3 loop spans 15 amino acids. Trimming took off 3 bases at V and 5 bases at J, with 16 bases between the two ends. CDR3 coding DNA: TGTGCCAGCAGTTTTCGGGGCCGCGGAGGGACTGAAGCTTTCTTT. Translating gives CASSFRGRGGTEAFF.

The chain employs TRBV28 and TRBJ1-4; D gene uncertain. The V gene's germline CDR1 is MDHEN and CDR2 SYDVKM. V lost 7 bases and J 3 bases, leaving 6 bases between the germline ends. This CDR3 comprises 12 residues. The CDR3 DNA follows: TGTGCCAGCAAGTTAGCTAATGAAAAACTGTTTTTT. This codes for CASKLANEKLFF. The full variable domain, with the rest looked up from reference TRBV28 and TRBJ1-4, is DVKVTQSSRYLVKRTGEKVFLECVQDMDHENMFWYRQDPGLGLRLIYFSYDVKMKEKGDIPEGYSVSREKKERFSLILESASTNQTSMYLCASKLANEKLFFGSGTQLSVL.

This chain connects TRBV3-1 (or the pseudogene TRBV3-2) to TRBJ2-7; TRBD2 aligns across 15 bases. In germline, CDR1 is LGHDT, CDR2 YNNKEL (reference sequence). The V gene end was trimmed by 4 bases and the J gene end by 3 bases; junction bases not matched to a gene: 4. This CDR3 spans 16 amino acids. In DNA, the CDR3 is TGTGCCAGCAGCCTTAGGACTAGCGGGAGGGGCTACGAGCAGTACTTC. Protein product: CASSLRTSGRGYEQYF.

This rearrangement joins TRBV18 to TRBJ1-5; 7 positions agree with TRBD1. The CDR3 extends over 17 amino acids. Trimming removed 5 bases from V and 7 bases from J; junction bases left unmatched: 17. Looked up from germline, CDR1 is KGHSH and CDR2 is LQKENI. CDR3 nucleotides: TGTGCCAGCTCAATACGCAGCCAGGGGGATGATGGACAGCCCCAGCATTTT. This encodes CASSIRSQGDDGQPQHF.

The chain is built from TRBV12-3 or TRBV12-4 and TRBJ1-5, with a tentative D call TRBD1 (5 bases). The CDR3 is made up of 13 amino acids. Trimming pared 7 bases from V and 5 bases from J, leaving 12 bases between. CDR3 protein: CASTLGGYQPQHF. Here the CDR3 DNA reads TGTGCCAGCACCTTGGGGGGGTATCAGCCCCAGCATTTT.

J is TRBJ2-5 and V is TRBV2; TRBD2 matches 10 bases. This CDR3 is built from 15 residues. V shed 6 bases, J shed 2 bases, and the junction held 6 bases outside the gene matches. Germline V CDR1 and CDR2: SNHLY, FYNNEI. In DNA form, the CDR3 reads TGTGCCAGCAGCCTCCCACTAGCGGGACAAGAGACCCAGTACTTC. It translates to CASSLPLAGQETQYF. Full variable domain (missing parts from reference TRBV2 and TRBJ2-5): EPEVTQTPSHQVTQMGQEVILRCVPISNHLYFYWYRQILGQKVEFLVSFYNNEISEKSEIFDDQFSVERPDGSNFTLKIRSTKLEDSAMYFCASSLPLAGQETQYFGPGTRLLVL.